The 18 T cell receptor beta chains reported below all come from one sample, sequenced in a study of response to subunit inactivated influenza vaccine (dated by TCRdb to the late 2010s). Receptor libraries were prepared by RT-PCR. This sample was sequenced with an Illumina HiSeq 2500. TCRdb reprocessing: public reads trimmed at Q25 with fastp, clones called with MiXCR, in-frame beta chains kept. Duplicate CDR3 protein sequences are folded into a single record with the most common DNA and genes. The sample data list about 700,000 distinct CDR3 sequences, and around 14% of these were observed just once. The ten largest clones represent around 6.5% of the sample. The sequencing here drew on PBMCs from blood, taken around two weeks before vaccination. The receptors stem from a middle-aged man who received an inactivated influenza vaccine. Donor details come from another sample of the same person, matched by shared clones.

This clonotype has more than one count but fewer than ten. CDR3 DNA sequence: TGTGCCAGTAGTTCCACGGACAGCTCGAATTCACCCCTCCACTTT. It codes for CASSSTDSSNSPLHF. The V gene is TRBV19, the J gene TRBJ1-6, with D tentatively TRBD1 (6 bases). The CDR3 loop spans 15 amino acids. CDR1 and CDR2 (germline): LNHDA, SQIVND (reference sequence). The V and J ends lost 5 bases and 7 bases respectively, with 15 bases between them.

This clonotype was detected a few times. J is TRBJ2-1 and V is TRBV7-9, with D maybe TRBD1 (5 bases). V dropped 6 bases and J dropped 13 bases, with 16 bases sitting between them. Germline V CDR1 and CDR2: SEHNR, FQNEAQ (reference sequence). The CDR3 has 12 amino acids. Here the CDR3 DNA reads TGTGCCAGCAGAACAAGGGGAATGGTTCAGTTCTTC. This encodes CASRTRGMVQFF.

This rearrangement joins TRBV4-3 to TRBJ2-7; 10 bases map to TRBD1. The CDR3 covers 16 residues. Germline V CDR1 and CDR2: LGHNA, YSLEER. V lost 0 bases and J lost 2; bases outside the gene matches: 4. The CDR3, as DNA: TGCGCCAGCAGCCAAGAAGGGACAGGGGTCCCCTACGAGCAGTACTTC. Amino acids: CASSQEGTGVPYEQYF.

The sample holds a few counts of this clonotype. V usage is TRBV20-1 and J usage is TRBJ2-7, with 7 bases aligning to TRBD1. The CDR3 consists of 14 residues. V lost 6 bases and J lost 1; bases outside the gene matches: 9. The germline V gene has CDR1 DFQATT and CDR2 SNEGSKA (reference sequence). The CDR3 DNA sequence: TGCAGTGCCCCGGCCCCGACAGGGTCCTACGAGCAGTACTTC. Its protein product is CSAPAPTGSYEQYF.

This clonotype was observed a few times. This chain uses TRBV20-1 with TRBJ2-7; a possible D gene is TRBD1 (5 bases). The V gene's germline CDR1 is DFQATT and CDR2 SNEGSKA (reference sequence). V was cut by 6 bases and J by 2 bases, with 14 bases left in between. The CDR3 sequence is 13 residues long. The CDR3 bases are TGCAGTGCAAGGGGAATCGGGCCCTACGAGCAGTACTTC. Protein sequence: CSARGIGPYEQYF.

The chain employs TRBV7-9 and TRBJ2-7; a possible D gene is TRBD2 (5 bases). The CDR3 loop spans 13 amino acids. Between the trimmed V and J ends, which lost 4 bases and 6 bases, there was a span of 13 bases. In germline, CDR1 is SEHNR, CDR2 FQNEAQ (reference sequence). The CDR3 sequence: CASSSPGVIEQYF. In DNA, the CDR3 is TGTGCCAGCAGCTCCCCCGGGGTGATCGAGCAGTACTTC.

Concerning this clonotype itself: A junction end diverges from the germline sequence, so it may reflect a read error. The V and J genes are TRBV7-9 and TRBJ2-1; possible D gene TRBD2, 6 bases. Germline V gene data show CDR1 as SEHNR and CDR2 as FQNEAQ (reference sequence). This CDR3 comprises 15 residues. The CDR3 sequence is CASSLDGGDYNGQFF. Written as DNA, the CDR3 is TGTGCCAGCAGCTTAGATGGCGGGGATTACAATGGGCAGTTCTTC.

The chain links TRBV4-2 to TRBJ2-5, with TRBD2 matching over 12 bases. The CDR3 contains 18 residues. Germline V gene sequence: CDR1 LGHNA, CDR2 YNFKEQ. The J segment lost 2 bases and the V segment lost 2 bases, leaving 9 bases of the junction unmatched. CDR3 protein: CASSQKGLAGGRQETQYF. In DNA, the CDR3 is TGTGCCAGCAGCCAAAAGGGGCTAGCGGGAGGGCGGCAAGAGACCCAGTACTTC.

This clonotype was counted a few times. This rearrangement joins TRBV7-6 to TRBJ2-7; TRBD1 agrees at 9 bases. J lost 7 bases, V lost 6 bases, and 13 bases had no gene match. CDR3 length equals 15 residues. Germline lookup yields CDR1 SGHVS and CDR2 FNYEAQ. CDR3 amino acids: CASSLTGQGRGEQYF. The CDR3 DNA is TGTGCCAGCAGTTTAACGGGACAGGGAAGAGGGGAGCAGTACTTC.

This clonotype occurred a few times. The CDR3 sequence: CASSQTGLSPYEQYF. In DNA, the CDR3 is TGCGCCAGCAGCCAGACCGGACTTAGCCCCTACGAGCAGTACTTC. The V and J genes are TRBV4-3 and TRBJ2-7, with D perhaps TRBD2 (5 bases). V lost 3 bases, J lost 2 bases, and 14 bases lay in between. This CDR3 has 15 residues. Per the germline V gene, CDR1 is LGHNA and CDR2 is YSLEER.

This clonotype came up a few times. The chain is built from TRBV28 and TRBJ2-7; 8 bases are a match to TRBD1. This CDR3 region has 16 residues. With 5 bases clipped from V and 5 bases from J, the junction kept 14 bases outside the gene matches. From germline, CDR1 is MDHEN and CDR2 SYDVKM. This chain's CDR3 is CASSPYSSDRAHEQYF. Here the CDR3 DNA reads TGTGCCAGCAGTCCCTATTCCTCGGACAGGGCCCACGAGCAGTACTTC.

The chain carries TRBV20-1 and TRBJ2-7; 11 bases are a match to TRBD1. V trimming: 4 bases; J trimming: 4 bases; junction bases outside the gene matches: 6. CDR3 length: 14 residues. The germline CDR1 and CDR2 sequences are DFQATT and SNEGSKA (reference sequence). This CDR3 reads CSATGQGVAYEQYF. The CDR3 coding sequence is TGCAGTGCTACGGGACAGGGGGTCGCTTACGAGCAGTACTTC.

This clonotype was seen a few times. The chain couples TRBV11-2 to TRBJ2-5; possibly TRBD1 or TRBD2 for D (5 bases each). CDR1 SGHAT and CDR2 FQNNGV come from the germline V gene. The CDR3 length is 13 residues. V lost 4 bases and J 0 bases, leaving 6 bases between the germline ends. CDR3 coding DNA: TGTGCCAGCAGCTCGGGACACCAAGAGACCCAGTACTTC. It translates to CASSSGHQETQYF.

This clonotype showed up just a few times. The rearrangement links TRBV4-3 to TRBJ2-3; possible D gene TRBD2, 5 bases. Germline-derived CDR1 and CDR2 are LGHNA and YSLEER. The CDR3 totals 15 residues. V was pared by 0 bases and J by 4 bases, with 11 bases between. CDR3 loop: CASSQERRGSDTQYF. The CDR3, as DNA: TGCGCCAGCAGCCAAGAACGACGGGGTTCAGATACGCAGTATTTT.

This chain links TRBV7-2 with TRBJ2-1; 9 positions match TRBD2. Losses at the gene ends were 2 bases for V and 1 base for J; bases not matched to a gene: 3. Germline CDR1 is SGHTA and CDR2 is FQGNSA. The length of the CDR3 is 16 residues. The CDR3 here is CASSLPAGGSYNEQFF. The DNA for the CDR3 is TGTGCCAGCAGCTTACCAGCGGGAGGTTCCTACAATGAGCAGTTCTTC.

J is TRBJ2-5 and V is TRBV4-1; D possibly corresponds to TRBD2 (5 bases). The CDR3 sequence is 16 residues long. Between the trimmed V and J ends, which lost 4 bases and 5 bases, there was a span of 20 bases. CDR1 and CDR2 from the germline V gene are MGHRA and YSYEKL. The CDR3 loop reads CASSPSTWEKRETQYF. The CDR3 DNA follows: TGCGCCAGCAGCCCGAGTACGTGGGAGAAAAGGGAGACCCAGTACTTC.

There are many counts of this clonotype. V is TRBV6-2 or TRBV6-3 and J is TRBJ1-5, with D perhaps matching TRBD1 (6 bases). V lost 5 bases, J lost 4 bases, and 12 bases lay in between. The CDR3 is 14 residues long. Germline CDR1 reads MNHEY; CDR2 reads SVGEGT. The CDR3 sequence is CASSPRDINQPQHF. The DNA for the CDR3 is TGTGCCAGCAGTCCCCGGGACATTAATCAGCCCCAGCATTTT.

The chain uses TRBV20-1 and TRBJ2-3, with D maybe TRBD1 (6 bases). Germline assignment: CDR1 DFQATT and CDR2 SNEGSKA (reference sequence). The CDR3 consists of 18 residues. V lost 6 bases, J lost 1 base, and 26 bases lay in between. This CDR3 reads CSAIPGQDIPLRTDTQYF. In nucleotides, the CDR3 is TGCAGTGCAATTCCGGGACAAGATATTCCCTTACGCACAGATACGCAGTATTTT.